The rows below give T cell receptor beta chains drawn from one sample of a study of blood T cells in healthy people across ages. TCRdb processed the 5' RACE reads anew with MiXCR; each CDR3 protein has one entry. The sample lists roughly 1,000,000 distinct CDR3 sequences, roughly 24% occurring once. This sample also belongs to another study, concerning T cells of mothers and their children.

The sample was blood. The receptors come from a girl aged 2 to 10 in good health. CDR3s include the opening cysteine and the closing phenylalanine or tryptophan. D genes are given only for firm matches. Rows give clone size only sometimes, using once, few, many, or a class for an expanded clone.

TGTGCCAGTAGAATAGCGGGGGGGCACAATGAGCAGTTCTTC	CASRIAGGHNEQFF	NA	14	TRBV19	TRBJ2-1	TRBD2
TGCGCCAGCAGCCAAGATGGTGGGGACCATGTAAGAGAGACCCAGTACTTC	CASSQDGGDHVRETQYF	few	17	TRBV4-3	TRBJ2-5	NA
TGTGCCAGCAGTTTTTGGGGGACCCCAAGGGAGACCCAGTACTTC	CASSFWGTPRETQYF	few	15	TRBV12-3/TRBV12-4	TRBJ2-5	NA
TGCGCCAGCAGCTTGGTAGGGAACGGAAACACCATATATTTT	CASSLVGNGNTIYF	NA	14	TRBV5-1	TRBJ1-3	NA
TGCAGCGTTGAAAGGGAGGGAGCCTACGAGCAGTACTTC	CSVEREGAYEQYF	NA	13	TRBV29-1	TRBJ2-7	TRBD2
TGCAGCGTTCTTAGCGGGAGCCCAGATACGCAGTATTTT	CSVLSGSPDTQYF	few	13	TRBV29-1	TRBJ2-3	TRBD2
TGTGCCAGCAGCTTAATCGGGACGGCCTCCTACGAGCAGTACTTC	CASSLIGTASYEQYF	few	15	TRBV7-2	TRBJ2-7	NA
TGCAGTGCTAGAGATGGGGGGCGGGACATTCAGTACTTC	CSARDGGRDIQYF	NA	13	TRBV20-1	TRBJ2-4	NA
TGCGCCAGCAGCCAGGACACCCACGGGAACTCCAACGTCCTGACTTTC	CASSQDTHGNSNVLTF	few	16	TRBV4-3	TRBJ2-6	NA
TGTGCCATCAGTGAGTCAAGGGGTTCAGGCTATGGCTACCCCTTC	CAISESRGSGYGYPF	NA	15	TRBV10-3	TRBJ1-2	NA
TGCAGTGCTAGAAGGGGGGCCGCAGATACGCAGTATTTT	CSARRGAADTQYF	few	13	TRBV20-1	TRBJ2-3	NA
TGTGCCAGCAGTCTTGCCCAGGGGGCGCGGAGCGAGACCCAGTACTTC	CASSLAQGARSETQYF	NA	16	TRBV28	TRBJ2-5	TRBD1
TGCAGTGCTAGAGTAGGTTTTGGCTACACCTTC	CSARVGFGYTF	NA	11	TRBV20-1	TRBJ1-2	NA
TGTGCCAGCAGAGATGTAACCTCCTATGAAAAACTGTTTTTT	CASRDVTSYEKLFF	NA	14	TRBV28	TRBJ1-4	NA
TGCGCCAGCAGCTTGGAGGGGAACACTGAAGCTTGCTTT	CASSLEGNTEACF	few	13	TRBV5-1	TRBJ1-1	NA
TGCGCCAGCAGCCAAGATAGGGGTATTCAGCCCCAGCATTTT	CASSQDRGIQPQHF	NA	14	TRBV4-1	TRBJ1-5	NA
TGTGCCAGCAGCCGCCTCGATGGCGGGAGTCGACACAATGAGCAGTTCTTC	CASSRLDGGSRHNEQFF	few	17	TRBV11-2	TRBJ2-1	TRBD2
TGCAGTGCTCGGGACAGGGCCGACCATGGCTACACCTTC	CSARDRADHGYTF	few	13	TRBV20-1	TRBJ1-2	TRBD1
TGTGCCAGCAGTGAAGTCCCTAGTGTTGACGAGCAGTTCTTC	CASSEVPSVDEQFF	few	14	TRBV2	TRBJ2-1	NA
TGTGCCAGCAGTTCCCCGACTAGCGGGGGCACAGATACGCAGTATTTT	CASSSPTSGGTDTQYF	few	16	TRBV6-2/TRBV6-3	TRBJ2-3	TRBD2
NA	CASSSSSFPSGNTIYF	few	16	TRBV12-3/TRBV12-4	TRBJ1-3	NA
TGTGCCAGCAGTCCTCCCGACAGGGACGAGCAGTACTTC	CASSPPDRDEQYF	NA	13	TRBV28	TRBJ2-7	TRBD1
TGTGCCGGCAGTTATGCGAGCGGGGGGGCCGGCGAGCAGTTCTTC	CAGSYASGGAGEQFF	few	15	TRBV6-2/TRBV6-3	TRBJ2-1	TRBD2
TGCAGCGTCTCCGGCCCGACCAACAATGAGCAGTTCTTC	CSVSGPTNNEQFF	few	13	TRBV29-1	TRBJ2-1	NA
TGTGCCAGCAGTTACTCGAGGTTCCAAGAGACCCAGTACTTC	CASSYSRFQETQYF	NA	14	TRBV6-5	TRBJ2-5	NA
TGCAGTGCTAGAGAGGCGGAAGATACGCAGTATTTT	CSAREAEDTQYF	few	12	TRBV20-1	TRBJ2-3	NA
TGTGCCAGCAGCTTAGTTGGGACAGGGGCGTGGAGGGAGCAGTACTTC	CASSLVGTGAWREQYF	NA	16	TRBV7-2	TRBJ2-5	TRBD1
TGCAGCGTAGAGAACAGAAACATTCAGTACTTC	CSVENRNIQYF	NA	11	TRBV29-1	TRBJ2-4	NA
TGTGCCAGTAGTTATTATCATGAGCAGTTCTTC	CASSYYHEQFF	few	11	TRBV19	TRBJ2-1	NA
TGTGCCAGCAGCTTTGGCGTTTTGGTTGAAGCTTTCTTT	CASSFGVLVEAFF	NA	13	TRBV7-9	TRBJ1-1	NA
TGTGCCAGCAGCTTCGGCAGCTTAGAGACCCAGTACTTC	CASSFGSLETQYF	few	13	TRBV7-8	TRBJ2-5	NA
TGCAGTGCTAGAGATCATGGGGGAGGGCACTCCTACGAGCAGTACTTC	CSARDHGGGHSYEQYF	NA	16	TRBV20-1	TRBJ2-7	TRBD2
TGCAGTGCTGCCCTCTGGCAGGGCAATGAGCAGTTCTTC	CSAALWQGNEQFF	few	13	TRBV20-1	TRBJ2-1	NA
TGTGCCAGCAGTGAAGGGACTAGAGCCTCTGGGGCCAACGTCCTGACTTTC	CASSEGTRASGANVLTF	NA	17	TRBV25-1	TRBJ2-6	TRBD2
TGCGCCAGCAGCCAAGCCGGGTTTGGTCAGCCCCGGCATTTT	CASSQAGFGQPRHF	few	14	TRBV4-3	TRBJ1-5	NA
TGCAGCGTTGGTGGACTCCTAAAAATAGAGCAGTACTTC	CSVGGLLKIEQYF	NA	13	TRBV29-1	TRBJ2-5	NA
TGTGCCAGCTCCCTCAGACAGGGCCGCCGGCAAGCTTTCTTT	CASSLRQGRRQAFF	few	14	TRBV6-5	TRBJ1-1	TRBD1
TGTGCCAGCAGCCAACAGGGAGGAGAGGGAAACACCATATATTTT	CASSQQGGEGNTIYF	NA	15	TRBV7-9	TRBJ1-3	NA
TGTGCCAGCAGTTTACGGACGTATCAGCCCCAGCATTTT	CASSLRTYQPQHF	NA	13	TRBV28	TRBJ1-5	NA
TGCGCCAGCAGCCAAGGTCCTGGGGGCGGGCACCAAGAGACCCAGTACTTC	CASSQGPGGGHQETQYF	few	17	TRBV4-3	TRBJ2-5	NA
TGTGCCAGCAGCCAAGATAAGGGAGGCGGCGAGCAGTACTTC	CASSQDKGGGEQYF	few	14	TRBV3-1	TRBJ2-7	NA
TGTGCCAGCAGCCAAGATCCTGGGGCCCGGACTTTCTTT	CASSQDPGARTFF	NA	13	TRBV3-1	TRBJ1-1	NA
TGTGCCAGCAGCTCCCCGTTTGGGCAAGGAGGGACCCAGTACTTC	CASSSPFGQGGTQYF	NA	15	TRBV7-8	TRBJ2-5	NA
TGCAGCGGTAAAACAGGACATGAAGCTTTCTTT	CSGKTGHEAFF	NA	11	TRBV29-1	TRBJ1-1	NA
TGTGCCGTGCACGCGGGGACAGGGGTCTCTGGGGCCAACGTCCTGACTTTC	CAVHAGTGVSGANVLTF	few	17	TRBV19	TRBJ2-6	TRBD1
TGTGCCAGCAGCCCGACTAGCGGGAGTGGGGCCAATGAGCAGTTCTTC	CASSPTSGSGANEQFF	NA	16	TRBV12-3/TRBV12-4	TRBJ2-1	TRBD2
TGTGCCAGCAGCAGGATGGGCAGGGGGGAATCACCCCTCCACTTT	CASSRMGRGESPLHF	NA	15	TRBV12-3/TRBV12-4	TRBJ1-6	TRBD1
TGTGCCAGCAGCCCAGCGCGGTACAATGAGCAGTTCTTC	CASSPARYNEQFF	few	13	TRBV9	TRBJ2-1	NA
TGCGCCAGCAGACCTATAAGAACCTACGAGCAGTACTTC	CASRPIRTYEQYF	few	13	TRBV5-1	TRBJ2-7	NA
TGCAGTGCCTACATACGGGACAGGATCAACACCGGGGAGCTGTTTTTT	CSAYIRDRINTGELFF	few	16	TRBV20-1	TRBJ2-2	TRBD1
TGTGCCAGCAGAGTAGGGGGAACCTACGAGCAGTACTTC	CASRVGGTYEQYF	few	13	TRBV7-8	TRBJ2-7	NA
TGCGCCAGCAGCTTGGTCGAAGCGGGAAGATATACGCAGTATTTT	CASSLVEAGRYTQYF	few	15	TRBV5-1	TRBJ2-3	TRBD2
TGTGCCAGCAGCTTAGCTAAACAGCGCGCCCAAGAGACCCAGTACTTC	CASSLAKQRAQETQYF	NA	16	TRBV7-2	TRBJ2-5	NA